This T cell receptor beta chain emerged from a study of T cell responses to AZD1222 COVID-19 vaccine. Generated by immunoSEQ multiplex PCR, the TCRdb table keeps only in-frame clones and is missing some. The sample includes about 97,000 clones, around nine tenths of them seen just once. The germline gives CDR1 LNHDA, CDR2 SQIVND (reference sequence). CDR3 length: 16 residues. With 3 bases clipped from V and 1 base from J, the junction kept 5 bases outside the gene matches. The sequence came from an adult in good health. V and J are TRBV19 and TRBJ1-5; TRBD1 agrees at 8 bases. Material: peripheral blood, obtained on day 0 of AZD1222 vaccination. CDR3 in DNA: TGTGCCAGTAGTATGGTGACAGGGGTGAGCAATCAGCCCCAGCATTTT. Translated, it gives CASSMVTGVSNQPQHF. The variable domain in full, completed from reference TRBV19 and TRBJ1-5, reads DGGITQSPKYLFRKEGQNVTLSCEQNLNHDAMYWYRQDPGQGLRLIYYSQIVNDFQKGDIAEGYSVSREKKESFPLTVTSAQKNPTAFYLCASSMVTGVSNQPQHFGDGTRLSIL.